These 5 T cell receptor beta chains originate from one sample sequenced in a study of T cell responses to AZD1222 COVID-19 vaccine. Using immunoSEQ multiplex PCR, the repertoire was profiled, and TCRdb retains in-frame clones only, with some absent. The sample has 110,000 to 150,000 clones, approximately 83% seen once. Material: peripheral blood, obtained on day 0 of AZD1222 vaccination. All receptors come from an adult in good health.

The rearrangement joins TRBV24-1 to TRBJ2-2; TRBD1 matches 10 bases. The CDR3 contains 17 residues. Germline values: CDR1 KGHDR, CDR2 SFDVKD. V was clipped by 3 bases and J by 3 bases; unmatched bases: 6. This chain's CDR3 is CATSDPRTGGDTGELFF. CDR3 coding DNA: TGTGCCACCAGTGATCCTCGGACAGGGGGGGACACCGGGGAGCTGTTTTTT.

CDR3 bases: TGTGCCAGCAGCGACCGTGGGGGGGTGATTACCGGGGAGCTGTTTTTT. It is translated as CASSDRGGVITGELFF. This chain joins TRBV9 and TRBJ2-2; 7 bases agree with TRBD2. Per germline, CDR1 SGDLS and CDR2 YYNGEE. J lost 5 bases, V lost 3 bases, and 10 bases had no gene match. The CDR3 is 16 amino acids.

This sequence joins TRBV12-5 and TRBJ2-7; 16 bases match TRBD2. The CDR3 totals 16 residues. The V segment lost 6 bases and the J segment 1 base; nucleotides outside the gene matches: 3. The germline gives CDR1 LGHNT, CDR2 FRNRAP. The CDR3 sequence: CASGGLAGGPSYEQYF. CDR3 DNA: TGTGCTAGTGGGGGACTAGCGGGAGGGCCTTCCTACGAGCAGTACTTC.

V is TRBV5-5 and J is TRBJ1-1; 12 bases agree with TRBD1. CDR3 length equals 15 residues. J was trimmed by 4 bases and V by 5 bases; bases with no gene match: 6. Germline-derived CDR1 and CDR2 are SGHKS and YYEKEE (reference sequence). This CDR3 is CASREGQGAITEAFF. The CDR3 bases are TGTGCCAGCAGGGAGGGACAGGGGGCGATCACTGAAGCTTTCTTT.

The chain recombines TRBV3-1 (or the pseudogene TRBV3-2) with TRBJ2-2, with D possibly TRBD2 on 5 matching bases. Germline V gives CDR1 LGHDT, CDR2 YNNKEL (reference sequence). V lost 7 bases, J lost 8 bases, and 17 bases lay in between. This CDR3 has 14 amino acids. This chain's CDR3 is CASISWVRGGELFF. Written as DNA, the CDR3 is TGTGCCAGCATTTCCTGGGTCCGGGGAGGGGAGCTGTTTTTT.